These 7 T cell receptor beta chains were sequenced from one sample in a study of shared clonotypes between healthy human individuals. The data were produced by immunoSEQ multiplex PCR, yet TCRdb's version contains in-frame clones alone and is incomplete. The profile shows about 980,000 clones, about 80% of them singletons. Sequencing input: memory CD4+ T cells sorted from blood. The subset: CD45RA-negative fraction. Receptors were obtained from a man aged 18 to 30 in good health.

V usage is TRBV7-2 and J usage is TRBJ2-3, with D possibly TRBD1 on 6 matching bases. CDR1 and CDR2 from the germline V gene are SGHTA and FQGNSA. This CDR3 has 15 amino acids. V dropped 5 bases and J dropped 4 bases, with 16 bases sitting between them. This CDR3 is CASSGSGQHSDTQYF. For the CDR3, the DNA is TGTGCCAGCAGCGGCTCCGGACAGCACTCAGATACGCAGTATTTT.

There are a few counts of this clone. This rearrangement joins TRBV30 to TRBJ1-6; possible D gene TRBD1, 6 bases. V lost 1 base, J lost 6 bases, and 10 bases lay in between. Germline CDR1 is GTSNPN and CDR2 is SVGIG (reference sequence). The CDR3 consists of 14 residues. The CDR3: CAWSAGTPNSPLHF. The CDR3 region has the DNA TGTGCCTGGAGTGCCGGGACACCTAATTCACCCCTCCACTTT.

This clone was picked up a small number of times. The J gene is TRBJ2-1, the V gene TRBV11-2, with 12 nucleotides matching TRBD2. CDR1 is SGHAT and CDR2 is FQNNGV in the germline V gene. This CDR3 is 15 amino acids long. V lost 5 bases, J lost 5 bases, and 4 bases stayed unmatched. The CDR3 sequence is CASSMRLAGDNEQFF. In DNA form, the CDR3 reads TGTGCCAGCAGCATGCGACTAGCGGGGGACAATGAGCAGTTCTTC.

The chain employs TRBV5-1 and TRBJ1-2, with 7 bases that match TRBD1. This CDR3 has 13 amino acids. The germline V gene has CDR1 SGHRS and CDR2 YFSETQ. Trimming took 4 bases from V and 8 from J; bases not matched to a gene: 8. DNA of the CDR3: TGCGCCAGCAGCGTTTCCGGACAGGCCGGCTACACCTTC. It codes for CASSVSGQAGYTF.

This sequence joins TRBV6-1 and TRBJ2-7; D is undetermined. This CDR3 has 13 residues. Germline V lookup: CDR1 MNHNS, CDR2 SASEGT. V lost 8 bases and J lost 2, with 13 bases in between. Here the CDR3 DNA reads TGTGCCAGCTCGTCGACTCCTGCCTACGAGCAGTACTTC. It yields the protein CASSSTPAYEQYF.

The V and J genes are TRBV10-3 and TRBJ2-5; 9 bases align to TRBD2. The CDR3 sequence is 17 residues long. Germline V lookup: CDR1 ENHRY, CDR2 SYGVKD. V lost 3 bases, J lost 5 bases, and 13 bases stayed unmatched. DNA for the CDR3: TGTGCCATCAGTGACCCTAGCAAAGCGGGGGGCCAGGAGACCCAGTACTTC. This codes for CAISDPSKAGGQETQYF.

A word on this clone: Other DNA sequences in the same sample also yield this CDR3. This sequence joins TRBV11-2 and TRBJ1-5; 7 nucleotides match TRBD1. The CDR3 is 15 amino acids. J lost 3 bases, V lost 4 bases, and 6 bases had no gene match. Germline CDR1 and CDR2: SGHAT and FQNNGV. CDR3 protein: CASSSTGDSNQPQHF. CDR3 DNA: TGTGCCAGCAGCTCTACAGGGGATTCCAATCAGCCCCAGCATTTT.